This TCR beta chain was recovered during a study of blood T cell repertoires in COVID-19. Overall study: Samples representing acute and convalescent COVID-19 were sourced from the United States, Italy and Spain.

The method was immunoSEQ multiplex PCR; TCRdb's version includes in-frame clones alone and lacks a portion of them. The table lists 63,000 or so clones, 80% to 90% of them singletons. The V and J ends lost 0 bases and 14 bases respectively, with 20 bases between them. Germline values: CDR1 SGHDT, CDR2 YYEEEE. The CDR3 totals 14 residues. The V call is TRBV5-6, the J call TRBJ2-5; a possible D gene is TRBD1 (5 bases). The clonotype originates from a human donor in a cohort sampled during active COVID-19. The sequencing sample was made of peripheral blood. The CDR3 sequence: CASSLDAKRYGAYF. The CDR3 DNA reads as TGTGCCAGCAGCTTGGATGCCAAGCGATATGGGGCTTACTTC. Supplemented by reference TRBV5-6 and TRBJ2-5, the full variable domain reads DAGVTQSPTHLIKTRGQQVTLRCSPKSGHDTVSWYQQALGQGPQFIFQYYEEEERQRGNFPDRFSGHQFPNYSSELNVNALLLGDSALYLCASSLDAKRYGAYFGPGTRLLVL.